The source of this T cell receptor beta chain is a study of neurological immune-mediated disorders. This clonotype was counted many times. The authors produced cDNA by 5'RACE using 10-nucleotide random UMIs. TCRdb recomputed calls from the 5' RACE reads with MiXCR, one row per CDR3 protein. The table has under 15,000 distinct CDR3 sequences, about 13% seen once. Germline V lookup: CDR1 LGHNA, CDR2 YSLEER. V lost 0 bases to trimming and J lost 2 bases; unmatched junction nucleotides: 7. The CDR3 has 17 residues. For sorted libraries, the input was about 1 million CD4+ or CD8+ T cells. The chain links TRBV4-3 to TRBJ2-1, with 7 positions matching TRBD2. The clonotype was recovered from a female donor with HTLV-1-associated myelopathy (HAM/TSP). Sample: CD8+ T cells from blood. The CDR3 here is CASSQDLSGVTYNEQFF. The CDR3 DNA reads TGCGCCAGCAGCCAAGATCTAAGCGGGGTAACCTACAATGAGCAGTTCTTC.